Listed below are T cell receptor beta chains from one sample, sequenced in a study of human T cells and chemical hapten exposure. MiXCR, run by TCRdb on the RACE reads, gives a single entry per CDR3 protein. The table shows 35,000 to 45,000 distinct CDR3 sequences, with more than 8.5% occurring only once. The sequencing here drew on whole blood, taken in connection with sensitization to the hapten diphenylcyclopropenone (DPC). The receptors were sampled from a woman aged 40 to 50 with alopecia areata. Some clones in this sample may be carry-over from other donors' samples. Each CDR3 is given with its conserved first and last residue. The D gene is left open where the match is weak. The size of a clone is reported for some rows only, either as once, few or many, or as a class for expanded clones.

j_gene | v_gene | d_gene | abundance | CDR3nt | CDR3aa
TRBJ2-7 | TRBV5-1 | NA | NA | TGCGCCAGCAGCTTGGATGGACTGAGGTACGAGCAGTACTTC | CASSLDGLRYEQYF
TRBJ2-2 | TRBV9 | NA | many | TGTGCCAGCAGTAAAACCGGGGAGCTGTTTTTT | CASSKTGELFF
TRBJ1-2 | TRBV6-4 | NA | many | TGTGCCAGCAGTGACAGCTATGGCTACACCTTC | CASSDSYGYTF
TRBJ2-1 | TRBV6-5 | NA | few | TGTGCCAGCAGCCATAGTGGGGATGAGCAGTTCTTC | CASSHSGDEQFF
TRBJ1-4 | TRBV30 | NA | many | TGTGCCGGAGCGGGCGCGTCTAATGAAAAACTGTTTTTT | CAGAGASNEKLFF
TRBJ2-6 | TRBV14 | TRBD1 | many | TGTGCCAGCAGCCCCTTGGACAGGGCAAGCGCTGGGGCCAACGTCCTGACTTTC | CASSPLDRASAGANVLTF
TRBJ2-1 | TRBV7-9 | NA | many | TGTGCCAGCAGCTTAGACCTCAATGAGCAGTTCTTC | CASSLDLNEQFF
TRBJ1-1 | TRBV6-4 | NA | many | TGTGCCAGCAGTGAGACGGCAGAAGACACTGAAGCTTTCTTT | CASSETAEDTEAFF
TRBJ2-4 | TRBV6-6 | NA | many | TGTGCCAGCAGTTACGCCTCCGACAAAAACATTCAGTACTTC | CASSYASDKNIQYF
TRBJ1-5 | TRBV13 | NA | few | TGTGCCAGCAGCGGGGGGGCCAATCAGCCCCAGCATTTT | CASSGGANQPQHF
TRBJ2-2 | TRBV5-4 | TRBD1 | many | TGTGCCAGCACCTCGACCCCGGGGACAGTGAACACCGGGGAGCTGTTTTTT | CASTSTPGTVNTGELFF
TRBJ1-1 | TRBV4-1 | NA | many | TGCGCCAGCAGCCAAGATAAGTTGAACACTGAAGCTTTCTTT | CASSQDKLNTEAFF
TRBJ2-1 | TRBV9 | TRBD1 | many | TGTGCCAGCAGCGTGGACAGGGAAGATGAGCAGTTCTTC | CASSVDREDEQFF
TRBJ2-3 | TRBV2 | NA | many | TGTGCCGGGGGAGTTTGGTCAGATACGCAGTATTTT | CAGGVWSDTQYF
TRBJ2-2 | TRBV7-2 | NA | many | TGTGCCAGCAGCCCGGGACACGCGAACACCGGGGAGCTGTTTTTT | CASSPGHANTGELFF
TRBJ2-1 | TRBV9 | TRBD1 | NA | TGTGCCAGCAGCGTAGGGACAGGAAGCTACAATGAGCAGTTCTTC | CASSVGTGSYNEQFF
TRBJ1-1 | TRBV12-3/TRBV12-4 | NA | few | TGTGCCAGCAGTCCCCGGGTCGGACCAGCTTTCTTT | CASSPRVGPAFF
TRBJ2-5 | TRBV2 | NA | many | TGTGCCAGCAGACGAGATGGGATCCCTCAAGAGACCCAGTACTTC | CASRRDGIPQETQYF
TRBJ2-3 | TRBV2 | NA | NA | TGTGCCAGCGGAACTTTTAGCACAGATACGCAGTATTTT | CASGTFSTDTQYF
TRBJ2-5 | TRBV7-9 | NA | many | TGTGCCAGCAGCTTACACTCGGGGCGAGAGACCCAGTACTTC | CASSLHSGRETQYF
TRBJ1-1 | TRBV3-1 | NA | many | TGTGCCAGCAGCCCCAAGGTAGCGGAAGCTGAAGCTTTCTTT | CASSPKVAEAEAFF
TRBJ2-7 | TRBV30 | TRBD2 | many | TGTGCCTGGAGCGGCTATAAACAGGAGCGGGGGGCATACGAGCAGTACTTC | CAWSGYKQERGAYEQYF
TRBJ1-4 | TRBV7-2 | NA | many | TGTGCCAGCAGCTCCCACGGTTTAATTGAAGAAAAACTGTTTTTT | CASSSHGLIEEKLFF
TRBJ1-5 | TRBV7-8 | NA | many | TGTGCCAGCAGCCCCCCGAATCAGCCCCAGCATTTT | CASSPPNQPQHF
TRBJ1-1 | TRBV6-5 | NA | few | TGTGCCAGCAGTTCCAAATTACAGAGGACTGAAGCTTTCTTT | CASSSKLQRTEAFF
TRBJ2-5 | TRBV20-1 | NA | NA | TGCAGTGCTAGTGGGGACATTCAGGAGACCCAGTACTTC | CSASGDIQETQYF
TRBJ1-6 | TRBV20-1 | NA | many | TGCAGTGCTAGTATCAGGGCCGATTCACCCCTCCACTTT | CSASIRADSPLHF
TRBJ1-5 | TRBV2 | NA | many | TGTGCCAGCACATCAAGTAGGCTGGAGCCCCAGCATTTT | CASTSSRLEPQHF
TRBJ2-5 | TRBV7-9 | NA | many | TGTGCCAGCAGCCCCCCGCTGGGTACGGCCGATCTTCGAGAGACCCAGTACTTC | CASSPPLGTADLRETQYF
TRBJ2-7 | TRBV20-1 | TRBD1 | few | TGCAGTGCTAGATTCCTTGGACAGGTCTCCTACGAGCAGTACTTC | CSARFLGQVSYEQYF
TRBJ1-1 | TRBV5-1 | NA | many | TGCGCCAGCAGCGCCATCCGGCTGGGGGACACTGAAGCTTTCTTT | CASSAIRLGDTEAFF
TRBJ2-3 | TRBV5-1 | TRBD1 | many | TGCGCCAGCAGCCCGGGGGACAGGACCACAGATACGCAGTATTTT | CASSPGDRTTDTQYF
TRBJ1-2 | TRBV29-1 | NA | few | TGCAGCGTTGAACCGGGGGCAGATGGCTACACCTTC | CSVEPGADGYTF
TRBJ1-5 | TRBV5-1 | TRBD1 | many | TGCGCCAGCAGTCGTACAGGGGGCGGCAATCAGCCCCAGCATTTT | CASSRTGGGNQPQHF
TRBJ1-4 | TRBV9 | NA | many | TGTGCCAGCAGCGGGGCAGGGACTAATGAAAAACTGTTTTTT | CASSGAGTNEKLFF
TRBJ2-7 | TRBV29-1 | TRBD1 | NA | TGCAGCGTTGGATCTGACAGGGGGTATTTATACGAGCAGTACTTC | CSVGSDRGYLYEQYF
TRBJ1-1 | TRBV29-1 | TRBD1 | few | TGCAGCGTGGGGGACAGCGGCACTGAAGCTTTCTTT | CSVGDSGTEAFF
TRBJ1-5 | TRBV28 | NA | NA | TGTGCCAGCAGGGATGGGACGTTCCAGGGACAGCCCCAGCATTTT | CASRDGTFQGQPQHF
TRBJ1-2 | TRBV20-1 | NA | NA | TGCAGTGCTCCGCCCCCCCTAGAGGGTCTGTCGAGGGGCTACACCTTC | CSAPPPLEGLSRGYTF
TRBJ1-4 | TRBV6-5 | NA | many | TGTGCCAGCAGTTACTCCCTCGGAAGGGAAAAACTGTTTTTT | CASSYSLGREKLFF
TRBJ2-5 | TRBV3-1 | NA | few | TGTGCCAGCAGCCCGGACAGCCAGGGAGAGACCCAGTACTTC | CASSPDSQGETQYF
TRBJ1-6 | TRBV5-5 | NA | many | TGTGCCAGCAGCTTTCGGGATCCCGGCACCCTCCACTTT | CASSFRDPGTLHF
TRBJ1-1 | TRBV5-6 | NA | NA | TGTGCCAGCAGCCCGCCTCAGGGGCGCGGAGCTTTCTTT | CASSPPQGRGAFF
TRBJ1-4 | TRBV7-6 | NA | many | TGTGCCAGCAGCTTAGGGACTCTCGGCGAAAAACTGTTTTTT | CASSLGTLGEKLFF
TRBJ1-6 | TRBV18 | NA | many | TGTGCCAGCTCACCACGCGGGGATAATTCACCCCTCCACTTT | CASSPRGDNSPLHF
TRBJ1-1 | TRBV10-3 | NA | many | TGTGCCATCAGCGGGCGTTCGGGGGACACTGAAGCTTTCTTT | CAISGRSGDTEAFF
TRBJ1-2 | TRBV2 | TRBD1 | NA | TGTGCCAGCAGTGAAGCGGGGACAGACTATGGCTACACCTTC | CASSEAGTDYGYTF
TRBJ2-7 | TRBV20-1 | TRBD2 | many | TGCAGTGCTCCCGAGGTTCGAGCGGGGGGACCCGAGCAGTACTTC | CSAPEVRAGGPEQYF
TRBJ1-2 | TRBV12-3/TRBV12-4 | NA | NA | TGTGCCAGCAGTTTTACAGAGGATGGCTACACCTTC | CASSFTEDGYTF